This TCR beta chain is from a study of shared clonotypes between healthy human individuals. Study-wide background: CD4 naive and CD4 memory each took three plates per donor, while CD8 naive took two and CD8 memory one. Study-wide points: Some naive CD4 clonotypes, roughly 5%, turned up in common across several donors.

All donors were Caucasian adults living in Nashville, Tennessee. The CD4+ fraction was divided into a CD45RA+ naive subset and a CD45RA-negative memory subset. Germline values: CDR1 MDHEN, CDR2 SYDVKM. The CDR3 has 15 amino acids. V gave up 4 bases and J gave up 5 bases, with 16 bases separating them. A word on this clone: The antigen is unknown.

Measured with immunoSEQ multiplex PCR; TCRdb has only the in-frame clones, and not every one. The sample lists approximately 500,000 clones; 90% to 96% were seen once. The sequence was obtained from a woman younger than 45 in good health. The rearrangement links TRBV28 to TRBJ2-3; the D gene is possibly TRBD2 (7 bases). The source material was naive CD4+ T cells sorted from blood. Described subset: CD45RA+ positively selected. The CDR3 DNA reads as TGTGCCAGCAGTTGGGTTGGGGGGGCCGAAGATACGCAGTATTTT. Translating gives CASSWVGGAEDTQYF.